This T cell receptor beta chain was captured by sequencing in a study of Tregs in tolerant kidney transplant recipients. TCRdb keeps only in-frame clones here, not all; method: immunoSEQ multiplex PCR. Of about 100,000 clones detected, 93% appear once; the ten largest clones hold 0.46%. The germline V and J ends were trimmed by 4 bases and 3 bases, with 9 bases remaining between them. The CDR3 extends over 13 amino acids. Germline loops: CDR1 MRHNA, CDR2 SNTAGT. Unstimulated Tregs (CD4+CD25+CD127-) and CD4+CD25- non-Tregs were sorted from PBMCs. Remarks on this clone: Its antigen remains unknown.

Study-wide results and limits: No direct test of biological reproducibility was done here. Expanding Tregs on activated donor B cells appeared to best identify donor-specific TCRbeta clones.

This specimen consisted of CD4+ T cells from blood, obtained before the transplant. V and J are TRBV6-4 and TRBJ1-2; D ambiguous. The sequence was collected from a human donor who received a combined kidney and bone marrow transplant. Written as DNA, the CDR3 is TGTGCCAGCAGTGGGACGGGAGACTATGGCTACACCTTC. As protein: CASSGTGDYGYTF.